The clone carrying this TCR beta chain appeared once. Profiled with immunoSEQ multiplex PCR; TCRdb holds only in-frame clones, not every one. Here the sample spans around 450,000 clones, roughly nine tenths being singletons. This sample was taken from a study of blood T cell repertoires in COVID-19. Germline CDR1 is SGHRS and CDR2 is YFSETQ. This CDR3 is 15 amino acids long. V gave up 3 bases and J gave up 10 bases; unmatched junction bases: 15. Sequenced input: PBMCs or T cells enriched from blood (not recorded which). The chain carries TRBV5-1 and TRBJ2-7; 8 bases match TRBD2. The origin of this receptor is a woman between 18 and 29 years old who had recovered from COVID-19. The CDR3 loop reads CASSSGLDEELRQYF. The CDR3 region has the DNA TGCGCCAGCAGCTCGGGACTAGATGAAGAGCTCCGTCAGTACTTC. Full variable domain (missing parts from reference TRBV5-1 and TRBJ2-7): KAGVTQTPRYLIKTRGQQVTLSCSPISGHRSVSWYQQTPGQGLQFLFEYFSETQRNKGNFPGRFSGRQFSNSRSEMNVSTLELGDSALYLCASSSGLDEELRQYFGPGTRLTVT.